What follows are 10 T cell receptor beta chains derived from one specimen sequenced in a study of CD8 T cells in Susac syndrome. With random hexamers, reverse transcription was performed on about 0.5 to 1 ug of RNA. TCRdb recomputed calls from the immunoSEQ multiplex PCR reads with MiXCR, one row per CDR3 protein. The data hold some 100,000 distinct CDR3 sequences, with 85% to 95% observed a single time. Material for sequencing was CD8+ T cells from PBMCs. These receptors originate from a human donor in good health.

The chain joins TRBV27 to TRBJ2-1; TRBD2 matches 11 bases. Germline CDR1 reads MNHEY; CDR2 reads SMNVEV (reference sequence). CDR3 length equals 15 residues. V lost 9 bases, J lost 5 bases, and 9 bases stayed unmatched. CDR3 nucleotides: TGTGCCAGTACCGTAGCGGGGGGGCACCACAATGAGCAGTTCTTC. This codes for CASTVAGGHHNEQFF.

This sequence joins TRBV6-4 and TRBJ1-1, with D possibly TRBD1 on 6 matching bases. CDR1 and CDR2 from the germline V gene are MRHNA and SNTAGT. CDR3 length: 17 residues. V was cut by 2 bases and J by 6 bases, with 22 bases left in between. The CDR3 loop reads CASSDRRGTGLGAEAFF. Written as DNA, the CDR3 is TGTGCCAGCAGTGACCGACGTGGAACAGGGTTGGGGGCTGAAGCTTTCTTT.

The chain links TRBV20-1 to TRBJ2-4, with 7 bases that match TRBD1. With 6 bases clipped from V and 5 bases from J, the junction kept 7 bases outside the gene matches. Looked up from germline, CDR1 is DFQATT and CDR2 is SNEGSKA (reference sequence). The CDR3 runs to 13 residues. CDR3 protein: CSAGTGTENIQYF. As DNA, the CDR3 is TGCAGTGCGGGCACCGGGACAGAAAACATTCAGTACTTC.

The chain joins TRBV6-1 to TRBJ2-5; no clear D. The CDR3 covers 13 residues. Per the germline V gene, CDR1 is MNHNS and CDR2 is SASEGT. V was shortened by 3 bases and J by 2 bases, with 7 bases between the two germline ends. CDR3 sequence reads: CASSEHQQETQYF. CDR3 coding DNA: TGTGCCAGCAGTGAGCACCAGCAAGAGACCCAGTACTTC.

This chain connects TRBV19 to TRBJ2-3; no clear D. V lost 3 bases, J lost 6 bases, and 10 bases lay in between. Germline values: CDR1 LNHDA, CDR2 SQIVND (reference sequence). The CDR3 consists of 13 residues. This CDR3 is CASSIGLRDTQYF. Here the CDR3 DNA reads TGTGCCAGTAGTATCGGTCTACGGGATACGCAGTATTTT.

This clonotype came up once. The rearrangement uses TRBV7-9 and TRBJ1-2, with no clear D. The CDR3 extends over 14 amino acids. V was trimmed by 5 bases and J by 3 bases, leaving 13 bases between them. Germline values: CDR1 SEHNR, CDR2 FQNEAQ (reference sequence). CDR3 in amino acids: CASSGDGVYYGYTF. The DNA of the CDR3 is TGTGCCAGCAGCGGAGACGGGGTCTACTATGGCTACACCTTC. The whole variable domain, filled in from reference TRBV7-9 and TRBJ1-2, reads DTGVSQNPRHKITKRGQNVTFRCDPISEHNRLYWYRQTLGQGPEFLTYFQNEAQLEKSRLLSDRFSAERPKGSFSTLEIQRTEQGDSAMYLCASSGDGVYYGYTFGSGTRLTVV.

J is TRBJ1-1 and V is TRBV7-2, with 9 bases fitting TRBD1. After removal of 5 bases from V and 6 bases from J, the junction contained 7 bases not matched to a gene. This CDR3 has 14 residues. Germline-derived CDR1 and CDR2 are SGHTA and FQGNSA. In DNA, the CDR3 is TGTGCCAGCAGCCACGGACAGGGGAGCGCTGAAGCTTTCTTT. This codes for CASSHGQGSAEAFF.

The chain is built from TRBV5-1 and TRBJ1-1, with TRBD1 matching over 10 bases. CDR1 SGHRS and CDR2 YFSETQ come from the germline V gene. V shed 0 bases and J 0 bases; nucleotides not matched to a gene: 8. The CDR3 contains 18 residues. CDR3 sequence: CASSLGPGQGHLNTEAFF. DNA of the CDR3: TGCGCCAGCAGCTTGGGGCCGGGACAGGGGCACTTGAACACTGAAGCTTTCTTT.

The chain combines TRBV9 with TRBJ2-6; perhaps TRBD2 as D (5 bases). The CDR3 consists of 14 residues. V dropped 5 bases and J dropped 4 bases, with 10 bases sitting between them. Germline values: CDR1 SGDLS, CDR2 YYNGEE. The DNA of the CDR3 is TGTGCCAGCAGGGGAGAACGGGGGGCCAACGTCCTGACTTTC. Protein sequence: CASRGERGANVLTF.

This clonotype appeared once. V and J are TRBV6-5 and TRBJ2-1; 8 nucleotides agree with TRBD1. The CDR3 consists of 16 residues. CDR1 is MNHEY, CDR2 SVGAGI, per germline. The junction had 9 bases not matched to a gene; V was cut back by 0 bases and J by 8 bases. The CDR3 nucleotides are TGTGCCAGCAGTTACTCGGGTCAGGGGGCGCGGGATGAGCAGTTCTTC. Translated, it gives CASSYSGQGARDEQFF.